This TCR beta chain was identified during a study of vaccination and CD4 T cells after COVID-19. The wider study: The stimulating agents, overlapping spike peptides, came from SARS-CoV-2, HCoV-NL63, HCoV-OC43 and HCoV-229E.

Cultured CD4+ T-cell DNA underwent Oncomine TCR Beta short-read sequencing. MiXCR, applied by TCRdb to the PCR reads, yields one record per CDR3 protein. The sample holds about 14,000 distinct CDR3 sequences; just under 30% are singletons and the top ten take 19%. Regarding this clonotype: Its antigen is unidentified.

Treatment denoted: 10-day PBMC culture with coronavirus spike peptide pools or control peptides (ViraFEST assay). Trimming removed 0 bases from V and 3 bases from J; junction bases left unmatched: 12. CDR1 is LNHNV and CDR2 is YYDKDF in the germline V gene (reference sequence). The CDR3 runs to 18 residues. The V and J genes are TRBV15 and TRBJ2-5, with 8 bases identical to TRBD2. The specimen was CD4+ T cells from blood, cultured in vitro, collected before SARS-CoV-2 vaccination. The origin of this receptor is a human donor who received a COVID-19 vaccine. The CDR3 DNA reads as TGTGCCACCAGCAGAGAGGGGTACGGGGGGGGAGCCGAAGAGACCCAGTACTTC. It encodes CATSREGYGGGAEETQYF.